Each of the 13 T cell receptor beta chains below was sequenced from the same sample in a study of regulatory T cells in long-lasting Graves disease. Described time point: newly diagnosed GD, antithyroid drugs for less than 3 months. With RNA extracted from PBMCs as input, the TCR library was made. CDR3-region Arm-PCR and iRepertoire HTBI primers produced the TCR beta libraries. One entry per CDR3 protein, called by TCRdb with MiXCR from the multiplex PCR reads. The data contain 300,000 to 400,000 distinct CDR3 sequences, 18% of them singletons. This material consisted of peripheral blood mononuclear cells (PBMCs), taken at new diagnosis, from a patient treated with antithyroid drugs. These receptors were collected from a female donor with Graves disease.

There are many counts of this clonotype. V and J are TRBV27 and TRBJ2-1; the match to TRBD2 covers 13 bases. Germline V gene sequence: CDR1 MNHEY, CDR2 SMNVEV (reference sequence). V lost 2 bases to trimming and J lost 4 bases; unmatched junction nucleotides: 2. The CDR3 loop spans 16 amino acids. CDR3 bases: TGTGCCAGCAGTTTAGGGGGACTAGCGGGGTACAATGAGCAGTTCTTC. Its protein product is CASSLGGLAGYNEQFF.

This clonotype was seen ten or more times. The V gene is TRBV5-1, the J gene TRBJ1-6; D is perhaps TRBD1 (5 bases). Trimming removed 0 bases at V and 6 bases at J, with 10 bases between. There are 15 residues in the CDR3. In germline, CDR1 is SGHRS, CDR2 YFSETQ. CDR3 nucleotide sequence: TGCGCCAGCAGCTTGGCAGGGAATCGTAATTCACCCCTCCACTTT. Translated: CASSLAGNRNSPLHF.

The chain recombines TRBV7-2 with TRBJ2-5, with 13 positions matching TRBD2. The CDR3 contains 19 residues. CDR1 SGHTA and CDR2 FQGNSA come from the germline V gene. V was pared by 1 base and J by 5 bases, with 13 bases of the junction left unmatched. CDR3 residues: CASSLGLVLAGGPIETQYF. The CDR3 DNA reads TGTGCCAGCAGCTTAGGCCTCGTACTAGCGGGAGGGCCCATCGAGACCCAGTACTTC.

This clonotype was found many times. The rearrangement links TRBV5-1 to TRBJ2-1, with a weak D call TRBD2 (6 bases). The CDR3 has 15 residues. The V and J ends lost 4 bases and 1 base respectively, with 12 bases between them. Per the germline V gene, CDR1 is SGHRS and CDR2 is YFSETQ. This CDR3 reads CASSPLAESYNEQFF. The DNA of the CDR3 is TGCGCCAGCAGCCCGTTAGCGGAGTCCTACAATGAGCAGTTCTTC.

The chain recombines TRBV7-8 with TRBJ2-2, with 10 bases lining up with TRBD1. The CDR3 has 22 amino acids. J lost 1 base, V lost 5 bases, and 22 bases had no gene match. The germline V gene encodes CDR1 SGHVS and CDR2 FQNEAQ. In DNA, the CDR3 is TGTGCCAGCAGCCCTGGGGACAGGGGCCTAACCCTCTACTTATTGAACACCGGGGAGCTGTTTTTT. It codes for CASSPGDRGLTLYLLNTGELFF. The whole variable domain, remainder taken from reference TRBV7-8 and TRBJ2-2, is GAGVSQSPRYKVAKRGQDVALRCDPISGHVSLFWYQQALGQGPEFLTYFQNEAQLDKSGLPSDRFFAERPEGSVSTLKIQRTQQEDSAVYLCASSPGDRGLTLYLLNTGELFFGEGSRLTVL.

This clonotype appeared many times. The gene calls are TRBV7-9 and TRBJ2-7; 10 nucleotides match TRBD2. The CDR3 runs to 13 residues. Germline lookup yields CDR1 SEHNR and CDR2 FQNEAQ (reference sequence). Unmatched junction bases numbered 4, after V lost 7 bases and J lost 4 bases. CDR3 amino acids: CASTDSGRYEQYF. In DNA, the CDR3 is TGTGCCAGCACCGATAGCGGGAGGTACGAGCAGTACTTC.

This clonotype came up once. The chain carries TRBV11-2 and TRBJ2-3; 15 nucleotides match TRBD2. The CDR3 has 18 residues. Germline V gene data show CDR1 as SGHAT and CDR2 as FQNNGV. The junction had 12 bases not matched to a gene; V was cut back by 5 bases and J by 6 bases. The CDR3 DNA follows: TGTGCCAGCAGCGCCGCGACCGGGACTAGCGGGGGGTTGGATACGCAGTATTTT. Protein: CASSAATGTSGGLDTQYF.

This clonotype was observed at least ten times. CDR3 sequence reads: CAWNPWGQGTGELFF. Here the CDR3 DNA reads TGTGCCTGGAACCCTTGGGGACAGGGCACCGGGGAGCTGTTTTTT. The rearrangement uses TRBV30 and TRBJ2-2; 9 nucleotides align to TRBD1. The V segment lost 4 bases and the J segment 4 bases; nucleotides outside the gene matches: 7. Looked up from germline, CDR1 is GTSNPN and CDR2 is SVGIG (reference sequence). CDR3 length: 15 residues.

This rearrangement joins TRBV30 to TRBJ1-1, with D unresolved. This CDR3 comprises 13 residues. With 1 base removed from V and 0 bases from J, the gap between germline ends came to 6 bases. Germline loops: CDR1 GTSNPN, CDR2 SVGIG (reference sequence). The CDR3 nucleotides read TGTGCCTGGAGTGCCCAGGTGAACACTGAAGCTTTCTTT. It codes for CAWSAQVNTEAFF.

This clonotype was detected many times. The chain recombines TRBV30 with TRBJ2-7; no reliable D call. CDR1 and CDR2 (germline): GTSNPN, SVGIG (reference sequence). Trimming took 4 bases from V and 0 from J, leaving 10 bases between them. The CDR3 contains 13 residues. The CDR3 loop is CAWMPDSSYEQYF. The CDR3 DNA sequence: TGTGCCTGGATGCCGGATAGCTCCTACGAGCAGTACTTC.

This clonotype was counted many times. V usage is TRBV12-3 or TRBV12-4 and J usage is TRBJ2-7; perhaps TRBD2 as D (7 bases). Trimming left V 1 base short and J 3 bases short, with 16 bases between. The CDR3 covers 16 residues. CDR3 protein: CASSLGGGASVYEQYF. Written as DNA, the CDR3 is TGTGCCAGCAGTTTAGGAGGGGGGGCTTCTGTCTACGAGCAGTACTTC.

The J gene is TRBJ2-5, the V gene TRBV7-8; 7 bases are shared with TRBD1. Germline V gene sequence: CDR1 SGHVS, CDR2 FQNEAQ. Germline trimming cut 5 bases from V and 5 bases from J; bases unmatched to any gene: 17. This CDR3 region has 17 residues. CDR3 loop: CASSRTTRGLQGETQYF. The CDR3 region has the DNA TGTGCCAGCAGCCGGACCACTAGGGGGCTCCAGGGGGAGACCCAGTACTTC.

In its sample, this clonotype was seen a few times. A much larger clonotype is one base distant, so this may be a read error. The V and J genes are TRBV12-3 or TRBV12-4 and TRBJ1-5; D is undetermined. V lost 3 bases and J lost 4, with 4 bases in between. The CDR3 spans 12 residues. The CDR3 DNA reads as TGTGCCAGCAGTTTCTGGAATCAGCCCCAGCATTTT. The encoded protein is CASSFWNQPQHF.